The rows below give T cell receptor beta chains drawn from one sample of a study of OX40 agonist ivuxolimab in advanced cancers. Data came from immunoSEQ multiplex PCR; TCRdb stores just in-frame clones and leaves some out. Among fewer than 30,000 clones listed, around 87% were seen once. The specimen was CD4+ or CD8+ T cells sorted from blood, collected in a trial of the OX40 agonist ivuxolimab. The receptors here all came from an adult with an advanced solid tumor such as melanoma, head and neck, liver or kidney cancer. CDR3s include the opening cysteine and the closing phenylalanine or tryptophan. The D gene is left open where the match is weak. Some rows have no size entry. The others give once, few or many, or a class for an expanded clone.

>14|TRBJ2-7|NA|TRBD1|TRBV28
CASVRDRGLREQYF
TGTGCCAGCGTCCGGGACAGGGGTTTAAGGGAGCAGTACTTC
>16|TRBJ1-6|NA|NA|TRBV6-6
CASSLTHQEYNSPLHF
TGTGCCAGCAGTCTAACCCACCAGGAATATAATTCACCCCTCCACTTT
>13|TRBJ2-5|NA|NA|TRBV7-6
CASSDIPQETQYF
TGTGCCAGCAGCGACATCCCGCAGGAGACCCAGTACTTC
>13|TRBJ1-2|NA|NA|TRBV27
CASRMSGNYGYTF
TGTGCCAGCAGGATGTCAGGGAACTATGGCTACACCTTC
>11|TRBJ1-1|NA|NA|TRBV5-5
CASSLWAGAFF
TGTGCCAGCAGCTTGTGGGCGGGGGCTTTCTTT
>14|TRBJ1-1|NA|NA|TRBV4-3
CASSQDGGRTEAFF
TGCGCCAGCAGCCAAGATGGGGGGAGAACTGAAGCTTTCTTT
>13|TRBJ2-2|NA|NA|TRBV4-3
CASSPPAGGELFF
TGCGCCAGCAGCCCCCCGGCAGGGGGGGAGCTGTTTTTT
>13|TRBJ1-1|once|NA|TRBV5-4
CASSLGGGTEAFF
TGTGCCAGCAGCTTGGGAGGCGGTACTGAAGCTTTCTTT
>15|TRBJ2-1|NA|NA|TRBV6-6
CASSTASVSLFEQFF
TGTGCCAGCAGCACCGCCTCGGTGTCGTTATTCGAGCAGTTCTTC
>17|TRBJ2-1|NA|TRBD2|TRBV29-1
CSVEGLDSLGVYNEQFF
TGCAGCGTCGAGGGACTAGATTCCCTGGGGGTCTACAATGAGCAGTTCTTC
>16|TRBJ2-3|NA|NA|TRBV5-5
CASSLGADSSRDTQYF
TGTGCCAGCAGCTTGGGGGCGGATAGTTCCAGAGATACGCAGTATTTT
>13|TRBJ2-2|NA|TRBD2|TRBV29-1
CSVTLAGTGELFF
TGCAGCGTGACACTAGCGGGCACCGGGGAGCTGTTTTTT
>13|TRBJ1-1|NA|NA|TRBV30
CAWSLGGETEAFF
TGTGCCTGGAGCTTAGGGGGGGAGACTGAAGCTTTCTTT
>15|TRBJ2-7|once|TRBD1|TRBV4-1
CASSPTGDRRYEQYF
TGCGCCAGCAGCCCCACTGGGGACAGACGCTACGAGCAGTACTTC
>14|TRBJ1-4|once|NA|TRBV19
CASRGRTTNEKLFF
TGTGCCAGTAGAGGACGTACAACTAATGAAAAACTGTTTTTT
>14|TRBJ1-5|NA|TRBD1|TRBV15
CATSGGQYDQPQHF
TGTGCCACCAGCGGGGGACAGTACGATCAGCCCCAGCATTTT
>14|TRBJ2-5|NA|TRBD1|TRBV5-6
CASSVPGGEETQYF
TGTGCCAGCAGCGTACCAGGGGGCGAAGAGACCCAGTACTTC
>18|TRBJ1-5|NA|NA|TRBV7-8
CASSLLEHLSVVNQPQHF
TGTGCCAGCAGCTTACTAGAACATCTCTCCGTGGTAAATCAGCCCCAGCATTTT
>14|TRBJ1-2|NA|NA|TRBV28
CASSLWPREEGYTF
TGTGCCAGCAGTTTATGGCCCCGGGAGGAGGGCTACACCTTC
>12|TRBJ2-1|once|NA|TRBV7-6
CASSLGWNEQFF
TGTGCCAGCAGCCTCGGGTGGAATGAGCAGTTCTTC
>13|TRBJ1-2|NA|NA|TRBV9
CASSTGVVLGYTF
TGTGCCAGCAGCACCGGGGTGGTTTTGGGCTACACCTTC